This T cell receptor beta chain appears in the sequencing data of a study of metastatic and nonmetastatic thyroid tumors. Overall study context: Thyroid patients, malignant and benign, had repertoires compared across blood and tumor or nodule tissue.

Germline assignment: CDR1 MNHEY and CDR2 SVGAGI. V lost 0 bases, J lost 7 bases, and 10 bases stayed unmatched. The CDR3 is made up of 17 amino acids. The sample holds many counts of this clone. What it recognizes is unknown. General study results and limits: Malignant thyroid tumors reportedly had TCR beta diversity that was significantly higher than in benign nodules, in blood and tumor.

In the source study's methods: Construction of a distant-metastasis classifier for papillary thyroid cancer relied on CDR3 differences across clinicopathological groups. TCRdb reanalyzed the PCR reads via MiXCR. These V and J calls originate from TCRdb's pipeline instead of the authors' own analysis. The sample has roughly 75,000 clones, under 15% seen once. Not a single patient had been given any form of treatment at any point before undergoing thyroid surgery. The specimen was tumor tissue. V gene TRBV6-5 combines with J gene TRBJ2-1; 9 nucleotides align to TRBD2. The clonotype originates from a female donor with papillary thyroid cancer or a benign thyroid nodule (not recorded which). Some clones in this sample may be carry-over from other donors' samples. The DNA for the CDR3 is TGTGCCAGCAGTTACTCGTCGGGACTAGCTTCCTTGAATGAGCAGTTCTTC. It yields the protein CASSYSSGLASLNEQFF.